A selection of T cell receptor beta chains follows, all from one sample in a study of cytomegalovirus exposure and HLA in healthy donors. Repertoires were generated with immunoSEQ multiplex PCR, while TCRdb's copy carries only in-frame clones and drops some. The sample carries fewer than 95,000 clones, 65% recorded once. The sample consisted of PBMCs. The origin of the receptors is a woman in her forties or fifties in good health and CMV-seropositive. Both conserved end residues are part of each CDR3. Each record gives: CDR3 protein, V gene, J gene.

CDR3aa: CASSIPGVDEQFF
v_gene: TRBV19
j_gene: TRBJ2-1

CDR3aa: CASSGGQGLQPQHF
v_gene: TRBV9
j_gene: TRBJ1-5

CDR3aa: CASRPTGTYEQYF
v_gene: TRBV27
j_gene: TRBJ2-7

CDR3aa: CASTEGGREAFF
v_gene: TRBV28
j_gene: TRBJ1-1

CDR3aa: CASSLKGQGSDNSPLHF
v_gene: TRBV19
j_gene: TRBJ1-6

CDR3aa: CASSPTGQGASGYTF
v_gene: TRBV18
j_gene: TRBJ1-2

CDR3aa: CASSHTGNSLSRTEAFF
v_gene: TRBV14
j_gene: TRBJ1-1

CDR3aa: CASSGRTGTYGYTF
v_gene: TRBV5-6
j_gene: TRBJ1-2

CDR3aa: CASSQGNSGGLDTQYF
v_gene: TRBV14
j_gene: TRBJ2-3

CDR3aa: CASSEIGGGDTEAFF
v_gene: TRBV2
j_gene: TRBJ1-1

CDR3aa: CASSHSEAGGQSSYNEQFF
v_gene: TRBV5-6
j_gene: TRBJ2-1

CDR3aa: CASSGGTGSPGELFF
v_gene: TRBV10-2
j_gene: TRBJ2-2

CDR3aa: CASSSRQDNSPLHF
v_gene: TRBV6-6
j_gene: TRBJ1-6

CDR3aa: CASSEGRDRGNSPLHF
v_gene: TRBV2
j_gene: TRBJ1-6

CDR3aa: CASSQERGTDYGYTF
v_gene: TRBV4-2
j_gene: TRBJ1-2

CDR3aa: CASSSGFLFQPQHF
v_gene: TRBV28
j_gene: TRBJ1-5

CDR3aa: CASSLLGDSAGYEQYF
v_gene: TRBV28
j_gene: TRBJ2-7

CDR3aa: CASSLQTGDYGYTF
v_gene: TRBV27
j_gene: TRBJ1-2

CDR3aa: CASSQDRSYGYTF
v_gene: TRBV5-1
j_gene: TRBJ1-2

CDR3aa: CSVEVAAAGTNTGELFF
v_gene: TRBV29-1
j_gene: TRBJ2-2

CDR3aa: CASSLLGANTGELFF
v_gene: TRBV27
j_gene: TRBJ2-2

CDR3aa: CASSQDWQGANGYTF
v_gene: TRBV14
j_gene: TRBJ1-2

CDR3aa: CSAFGQGAIDTQYF
v_gene: TRBV29-1
j_gene: TRBJ2-3

CDR3aa: CASSAGTGDGYTF
v_gene: TRBV6-4
j_gene: TRBJ1-2

CDR3aa: CASSLEFSSGTEAFF
v_gene: TRBV13
j_gene: TRBJ1-1

CDR3aa: CASSETAATYEQYF
v_gene: TRBV9
j_gene: TRBJ2-7

CDR3aa: CASSLLDFGNTEAFF
v_gene: TRBV28
j_gene: TRBJ1-1

CDR3aa: CASSLGASYEQYF
v_gene: TRBV5-1
j_gene: TRBJ2-7

CDR3aa: CASSQGQGAGSPLHF
v_gene: TRBV28
j_gene: TRBJ1-6

CDR3aa: CASSPTRAGRYGYTF
v_gene: TRBV19
j_gene: TRBJ1-2

CDR3aa: CASSASGGRASFYNEQFF
v_gene: TRBV9
j_gene: TRBJ2-1

CDR3aa: CASSYGGTPFDEQFF
v_gene: TRBV5-1
j_gene: TRBJ2-1

CDR3aa: CASQSSGGDTGELFF
v_gene: TRBV5-1
j_gene: TRBJ2-2